A single sample gave rise to the 19 T cell receptor beta chains below, sequenced in a study of T cell changes during pregnancy in multiple sclerosis. The repertoire was sequenced with immunoSEQ multiplex PCR; TCRdb's copy has only in-frame clones and lacks some. The table shows about 100,000 clones, with roughly 90% occurring only once. The sample consisted of peripheral blood, taken after pregnancy. These receptors all come from a female donor with multiple sclerosis, enrolled in a pregnancy study.

The table lists this clone with a count of one. This sequence joins TRBV10-3 and TRBJ2-7; D is perhaps TRBD2 (5 bases). The CDR3 is made up of 12 amino acids. The V and J ends lost 8 bases and 2 bases respectively, with 10 bases between them. Per germline, CDR1 ENHRY and CDR2 SYGVKD. The CDR3 DNA sequence: TGTGCCATCCGCCGGGAAACCTACGAGCAGTACTTC. Protein: CAIRRETYEQYF.

This rearrangement joins TRBV6-5 to TRBJ1-1; 7 bases align to TRBD1. CDR1 is MNHEY and CDR2 is SVGAGI in the germline V gene. CDR3 length equals 15 residues. Trimming at V came to 2 bases and at J to 3 bases, leaving 6 bases not matched to a gene. The CDR3 DNA reads TGTGCCAGCAGTTACGAAACAGGGGAAGACACTGAAGCTTTCTTT. Amino acid sequence: CASSYETGEDTEAFF.

This rearrangement joins TRBV6-1 to TRBJ2-7; weak D call: TRBD2 (6 bases). V was trimmed by 5 bases and J by 3 bases, leaving 11 bases between them. The CDR3 covers 13 residues. Germline V gene sequence: CDR1 MNHNS, CDR2 SASEGT. The CDR3 sequence is CASSTSRDYEQYF. CDR3 coding DNA: TGTGCCAGCAGTACTAGCAGGGACTACGAGCAGTACTTC.

In nucleotides, the CDR3 is TGTGCCAGCAGCGCTAAGACAGGGACCTACGAGCAGTACTTC. It is translated as CASSAKTGTYEQYF. The chain employs TRBV5-4 and TRBJ2-7, with 7 positions matching TRBD1. CDR3 length: 14 residues. Germline V CDR1 and CDR2: SGHNT, YYREEE (reference sequence). The trim removed 4 bases at V and 2 bases at J, leaving 6 bases unmatched.

The chain employs TRBV7-8 and TRBJ2-5; 7 nucleotides agree with TRBD1. This CDR3 has 18 residues. Germline CDR1 reads SGHVS; CDR2 reads FQNEAQ. The J segment lost 5 bases and the V segment lost 7 bases, leaving 22 bases of the junction unmatched. CDR3 DNA sequence: TGTGCCAGCACCATGCTGGGACCGGGACAGTTAGGGATGGAGACCCAGTACTTC. It yields the protein CASTMLGPGQLGMETQYF.

This chain uses TRBV30 with TRBJ1-2, with 7 bases aligning to TRBD1. The V segment lost 1 base and the J segment 4 bases; nucleotides outside the gene matches: 3. In germline, CDR1 is GTSNPN, CDR2 SVGIG (reference sequence). The length of the CDR3 is 13 residues. This CDR3 is CAWSEGDSYGYTF. The CDR3 DNA reads TGTGCCTGGAGTGAGGGGGACAGCTATGGCTACACCTTC.

This clone was found a few times. The chain couples TRBV5-5 to TRBJ1-5; 8 bases map to TRBD1. Trimming removed 3 bases from V and 2 bases from J; junction bases left unmatched: 7. This CDR3 region has 16 residues. Germline V gene lookup returns CDR1 SGHKS and CDR2 YYEKEE (reference sequence). The CDR3 coding sequence is TGTGCCAGCAGCTCTGGGGGACAGGTGGGCAATCAGCCCCAGCATTTT. Translating it yields CASSSGGQVGNQPQHF.

This rearrangement joins TRBV19 to TRBJ2-6; 8 positions match TRBD2. Germline V gives CDR1 LNHDA, CDR2 SQIVND (reference sequence). This CDR3 has 17 residues. The V and J ends lost 5 bases and 1 base, in that order; junction bases with no gene match: 7. CDR3 DNA sequence: TGTGCCAGTAGTCGGCTAGCGGGTTTTTCTGGGGCCAACGTCCTGACTTTC. Translation: CASSRLAGFSGANVLTF.

The chain uses TRBV2 and TRBJ1-3; D perhaps matches TRBD1 (5 bases). The CDR3 is 15 residues long. Germline V gives CDR1 SNHLY, CDR2 FYNNEI. V shed 3 bases and J shed 0 bases, with 9 bases lying between them. The CDR3 DNA reads as TGTGCCAGCAGTGAGAAGGGGCACTCTGGAAACACCATATATTTT. Amino acid sequence: CASSEKGHSGNTIYF. The whole variable domain, filled in from reference TRBV2 and TRBJ1-3, reads EPEVTQTPSHQVTQMGQEVILRCVPISNHLYFYWYRQILGQKVEFLVSFYNNEISEKSEIFDDQFSVERPDGSNFTLKIRSTKLEDSAMYFCASSEKGHSGNTIYFGEGSWLTVV.

The rearrangement uses TRBV19 and TRBJ1-6; weak D call: TRBD1 (6 bases). The CDR3 runs to 13 residues. The V end lost 10 bases, the J end lost 6 bases, and 13 bases lay between the germline ends. Germline CDR1 reads LNHDA; CDR2 reads SQIVND (reference sequence). CDR3 loop: CATKDRLNSPLHF. In DNA form, the CDR3 reads TGTGCCACCAAAGACAGGCTTAATTCACCCCTCCACTTT.

CDR3 protein: CASTSTGRGYTF. The DNA for the CDR3 is TGTGCCAGTACCTCGACAGGGCGAGGCTACACCTTC. The chain uses TRBV19 and TRBJ1-2; 7 bases fit TRBD1. The CDR3 consists of 12 residues. CDR1 is LNHDA, CDR2 SQIVND, per germline (reference sequence). Trimming at V came to 7 bases and at J to 8 bases, leaving 7 bases not matched to a gene.

The genes are TRBV6-5 and TRBJ2-2, with D possibly TRBD2 on 6 matching bases. Trimming shortened V by 6 bases and J by 1 base, and 12 bases separated the two germline ends. Per germline, CDR1 MNHEY and CDR2 SVGAGI. The CDR3 consists of 15 residues. The CDR3 loop is CASRPLGGNTGELFF. The CDR3 bases are TGTGCCAGCAGACCCCTGGGGGGGAACACCGGGGAGCTGTTTTTT.

The chain links TRBV5-1 to TRBJ2-1, with 7 bases lining up with TRBD2. The CDR3 contains 16 residues. V gave up 4 bases and J gave up 5 bases; unmatched junction bases: 12. Germline lookup yields CDR1 SGHRS and CDR2 YFSETQ. This CDR3 reads CASSSRWGGSNNEQFF. The CDR3 region has the DNA TGCGCCAGCAGCAGTCGATGGGGCGGGAGCAACAATGAGCAGTTCTTC.

This clone was seen a single time. The J gene is TRBJ2-3, the V gene TRBV29-1, with D perhaps matching TRBD2 (5 bases). The CDR3 covers 12 residues. The ends were cut back, 7 bases at V and 4 bases at J, with 12 bases in the middle. Germline CDR1 reads SQVTM; CDR2 reads ANQGSEA. The CDR3 DNA reads TGCAGCGCCACTACTAGTGCAGATACGCAGTATTTT. It encodes CSATTSADTQYF.

The chain employs TRBV4-1 and TRBJ2-2; D remains ambiguous. The CDR3 extends over 14 amino acids. Trimming removed 4 bases at V and 8 bases at J, with 14 bases between. Germline V gene lookup returns CDR1 MGHRA and CDR2 YSYEKL. The CDR3 loop is CASSLRPEVGELFF. CDR3 bases: TGCGCCAGCAGCCTTCGACCCGAGGTAGGGGAGCTGTTTTTT.

The chain links TRBV5-1 to TRBJ2-1, with 11 bases identical to TRBD2. The CDR3 is 15 residues long. Germline loops: CDR1 SGHRS, CDR2 YFSETQ. Losses at the gene ends were 2 bases for V and 5 bases for J; bases not matched to a gene: 3. CDR3 sequence (DNA): TGCGCCAGCAGCTTCCTAGCGGGGGGTAACAATGAGCAGTTCTTC. This translates into CASSFLAGGNNEQFF.

The chain uses TRBV18 and TRBJ2-1, with TRBD2 matching 9 bases. V lost 3 bases, J lost 0 bases, and 9 bases stayed unmatched. This CDR3 has 18 amino acids. In germline, CDR1 is KGHSH, CDR2 LQKENI. The CDR3 spells CASSPLTSGLLSYNEQFF. For the CDR3, the DNA is TGTGCCAGCTCACCTTTGACTAGCGGTCTCCTCTCCTACAATGAGCAGTTCTTC.

The chain is built from TRBV28 and TRBJ2-3, with a possible D match to TRBD2 (5 bases). CDR3 size: 11 residues. Trimming stripped 2 bases from V and 8 bases from J, with 5 bases between. Per germline, CDR1 MDHEN and CDR2 SYDVKM. CDR3 region: CASSLGGTQYF. Here the CDR3 DNA reads TGTGCCAGCAGTTTAGGAGGTACGCAGTATTTT.

This clone was observed a handful of times. The chain joins TRBV18 to TRBJ1-1, with D possibly being TRBD1 (5 bases). Germline V gives CDR1 KGHSH, CDR2 LQKENI. This CDR3 has 14 amino acids. V lost 2 bases to trimming and J lost 1 base, with 8 bases between them. The CDR3 nucleotides read TGTGCCAGCTCACCAAAGACAGCGAACACTGAAGCTTTCTTT. It is translated as CASSPKTANTEAFF.